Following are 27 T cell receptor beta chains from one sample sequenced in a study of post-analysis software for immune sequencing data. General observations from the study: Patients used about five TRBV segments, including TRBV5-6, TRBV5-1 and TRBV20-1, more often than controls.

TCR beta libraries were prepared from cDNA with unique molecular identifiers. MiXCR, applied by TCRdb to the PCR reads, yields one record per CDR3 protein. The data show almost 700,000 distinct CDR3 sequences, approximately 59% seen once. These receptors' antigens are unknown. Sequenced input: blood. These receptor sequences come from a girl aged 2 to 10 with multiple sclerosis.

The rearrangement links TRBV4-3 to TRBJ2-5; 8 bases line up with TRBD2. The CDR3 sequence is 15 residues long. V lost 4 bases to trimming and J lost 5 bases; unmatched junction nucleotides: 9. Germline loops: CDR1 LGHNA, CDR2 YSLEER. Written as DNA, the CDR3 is TGCGCCAGCAGCCCAGGGAGCGGGGGTTCGGAGACCCAGTACTTC. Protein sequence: CASSPGSGGSETQYF.

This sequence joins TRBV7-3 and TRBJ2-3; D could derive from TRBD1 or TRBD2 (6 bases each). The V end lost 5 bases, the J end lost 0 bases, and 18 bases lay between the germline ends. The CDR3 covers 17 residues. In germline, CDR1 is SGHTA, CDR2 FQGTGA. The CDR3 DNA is TGTGCCAGCAGCCGAGGGGGGTCCAGGGCGAGCACAGATACGCAGTATTTT. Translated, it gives CASSRGGSRASTDTQYF.

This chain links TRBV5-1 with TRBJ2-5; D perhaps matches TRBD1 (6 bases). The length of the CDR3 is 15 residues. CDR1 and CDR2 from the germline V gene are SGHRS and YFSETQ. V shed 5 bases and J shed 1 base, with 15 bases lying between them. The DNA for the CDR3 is TGCGCCAGCAGTGGGACACCCACTTTCCAAGAGACCCAGTACTTC. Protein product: CASSGTPTFQETQYF. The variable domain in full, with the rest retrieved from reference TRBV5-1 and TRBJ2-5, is KAGVTQTPRYLIKTRGQQVTLSCSPISGHRSVSWYQQTPGQGLQFLFEYFSETQRNKGNFPGRFSGRQFSNSRSEMNVSTLELGDSALYLCASSGTPTFQETQYFGPGTRLLVL.

The CDR3 sequence: CASRLTRDFYNEQFF. CDR3 bases: TGTGCCAGCAGACTTACCCGGGACTTCTACAATGAGCAGTTCTTC. The V and J genes are TRBV6-5 and TRBJ2-1; TRBD2 might be the D (6 bases). The CDR3 is 15 residues long. Trimming pared 6 bases from V and 3 bases from J, leaving 15 bases between. The germline V gene encodes CDR1 MNHEY and CDR2 SVGAGI.

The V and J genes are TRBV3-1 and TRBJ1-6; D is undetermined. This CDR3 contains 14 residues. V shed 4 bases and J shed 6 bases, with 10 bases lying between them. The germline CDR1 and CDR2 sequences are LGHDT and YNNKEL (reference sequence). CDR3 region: CASSRFRVNSPLHF. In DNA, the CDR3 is TGTGCCAGCAGCCGATTCCGTGTTAATTCACCCCTCCACTTT.

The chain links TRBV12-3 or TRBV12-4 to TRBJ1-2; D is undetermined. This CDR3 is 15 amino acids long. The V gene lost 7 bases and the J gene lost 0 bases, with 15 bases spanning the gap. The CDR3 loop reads CASTPSTFTNYGYTF. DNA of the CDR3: TGTGCCAGCACCCCTTCAACTTTTACTAACTATGGCTACACCTTC.

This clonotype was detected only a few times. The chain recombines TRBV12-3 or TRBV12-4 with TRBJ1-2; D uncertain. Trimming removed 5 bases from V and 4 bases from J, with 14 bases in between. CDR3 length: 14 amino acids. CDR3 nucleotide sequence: TGTGCCAGCAGTGTGGGTGGGGTTGTCTATGGCTACACCTTC. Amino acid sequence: CASSVGGVVYGYTF.

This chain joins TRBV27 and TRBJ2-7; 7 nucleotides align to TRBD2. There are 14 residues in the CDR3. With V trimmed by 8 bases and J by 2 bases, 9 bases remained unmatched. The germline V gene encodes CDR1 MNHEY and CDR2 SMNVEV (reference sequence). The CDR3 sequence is CASRPSGRTYEQYF. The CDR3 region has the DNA TGTGCCAGCCGCCCTAGCGGCAGAACCTACGAGCAGTACTTC.

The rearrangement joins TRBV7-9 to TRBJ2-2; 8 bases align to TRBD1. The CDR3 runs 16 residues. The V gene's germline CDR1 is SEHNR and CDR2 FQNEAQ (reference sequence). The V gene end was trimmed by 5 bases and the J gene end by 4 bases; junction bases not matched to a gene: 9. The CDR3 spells CASSDLRGRFTGELFF. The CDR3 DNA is TGTGCCAGCAGCGACCTCAGGGGGCGCTTCACCGGGGAGCTGTTTTTT.

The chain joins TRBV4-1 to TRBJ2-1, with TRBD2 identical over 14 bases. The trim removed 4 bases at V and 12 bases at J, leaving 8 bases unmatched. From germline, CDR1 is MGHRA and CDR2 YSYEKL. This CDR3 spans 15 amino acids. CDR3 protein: CASSPVTSGRAWQFF. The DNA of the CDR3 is TGCGCCAGCAGCCCGGTGACTAGCGGGAGGGCATGGCAGTTCTTC.

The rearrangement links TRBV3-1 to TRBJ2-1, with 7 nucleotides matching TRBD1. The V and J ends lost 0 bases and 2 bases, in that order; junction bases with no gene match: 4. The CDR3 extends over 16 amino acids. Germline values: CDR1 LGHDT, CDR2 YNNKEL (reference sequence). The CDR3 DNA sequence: TGTGCCAGCAGCCAAGACGTGACAGGGACCTACAATGAGCAGTTCTTC. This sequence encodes CASSQDVTGTYNEQFF.

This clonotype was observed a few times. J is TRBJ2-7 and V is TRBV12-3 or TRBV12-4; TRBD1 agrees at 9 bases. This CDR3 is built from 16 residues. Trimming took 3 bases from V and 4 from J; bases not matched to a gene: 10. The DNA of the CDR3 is TGTGCCAGCAGTTTTGTTTCGGGACAGGGTCCTTACGAGCAGTACTTC. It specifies CASSFVSGQGPYEQYF.

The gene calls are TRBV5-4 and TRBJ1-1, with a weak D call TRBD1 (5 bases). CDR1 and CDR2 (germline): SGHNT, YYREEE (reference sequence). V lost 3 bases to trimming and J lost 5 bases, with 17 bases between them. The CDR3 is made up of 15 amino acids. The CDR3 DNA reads TGTGCCAGCAGCTACCGCGGGGGGGTAAGAACTGAAGCTTTCTTT. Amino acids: CASSYRGGVRTEAFF.

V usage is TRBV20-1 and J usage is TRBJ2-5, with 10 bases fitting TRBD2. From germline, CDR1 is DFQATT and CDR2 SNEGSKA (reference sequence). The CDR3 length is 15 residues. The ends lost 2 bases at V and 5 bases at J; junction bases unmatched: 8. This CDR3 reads CSARMASGSLETQYF. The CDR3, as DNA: TGCAGTGCTAGAATGGCTAGCGGGAGTTTGGAGACCCAGTACTTC.

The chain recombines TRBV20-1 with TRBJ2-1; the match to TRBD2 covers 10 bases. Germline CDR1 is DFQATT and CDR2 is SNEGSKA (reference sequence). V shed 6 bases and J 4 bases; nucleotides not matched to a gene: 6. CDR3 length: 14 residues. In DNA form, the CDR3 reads TGCAGTGCAGAGGGACTAGCGTTTTACAATGAGCAGTTCTTC. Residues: CSAEGLAFYNEQFF.

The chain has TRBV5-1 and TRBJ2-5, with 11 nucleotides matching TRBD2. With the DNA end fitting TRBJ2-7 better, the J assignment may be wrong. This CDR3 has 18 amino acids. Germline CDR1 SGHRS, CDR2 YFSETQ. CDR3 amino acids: CASSGGLAGAPVSYEQYF. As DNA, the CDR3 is TGCGCCAGCAGCGGTGGACTAGCGGGCGCTCCGGTCTCTTACGAGCAGTACTTC.

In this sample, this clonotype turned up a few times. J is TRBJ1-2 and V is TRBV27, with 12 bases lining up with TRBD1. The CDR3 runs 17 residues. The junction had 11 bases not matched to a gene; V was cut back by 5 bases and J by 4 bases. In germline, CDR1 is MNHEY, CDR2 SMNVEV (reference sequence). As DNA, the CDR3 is TGTGCCAGCAGTCTAGGGACAGGGGGCGCTGGTTCCTATGGCTACACCTTC. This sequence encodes CASSLGTGGAGSYGYTF.

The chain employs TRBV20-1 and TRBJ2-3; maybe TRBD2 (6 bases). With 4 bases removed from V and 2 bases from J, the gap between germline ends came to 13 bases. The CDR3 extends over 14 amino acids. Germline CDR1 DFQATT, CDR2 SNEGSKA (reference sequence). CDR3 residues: CSAKSGSLTDTQYF. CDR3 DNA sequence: TGCAGTGCTAAGAGCGGGTCCCTCACAGATACGCAGTATTTT.

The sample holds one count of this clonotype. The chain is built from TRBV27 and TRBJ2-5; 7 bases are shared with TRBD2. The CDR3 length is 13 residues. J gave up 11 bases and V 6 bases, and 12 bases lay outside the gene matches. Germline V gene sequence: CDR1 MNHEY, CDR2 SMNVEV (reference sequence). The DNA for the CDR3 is TGTGCCAGCAGGATGGGACTTGCGGGGGTGCAGTACTTC. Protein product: CASRMGLAGVQYF.

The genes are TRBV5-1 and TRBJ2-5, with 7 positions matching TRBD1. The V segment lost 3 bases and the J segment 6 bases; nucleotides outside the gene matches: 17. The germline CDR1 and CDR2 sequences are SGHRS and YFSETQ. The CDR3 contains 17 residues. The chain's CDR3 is CASSSSLTGTLRKTQYF. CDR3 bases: TGCGCCAGCAGCTCCTCCTTGACAGGGACCCTTCGGAAGACCCAGTACTTC. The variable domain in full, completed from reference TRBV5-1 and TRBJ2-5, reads KAGVTQTPRYLIKTRGQQVTLSCSPISGHRSVSWYQQTPGQGLQFLFEYFSETQRNKGNFPGRFSGRQFSNSRSEMNVSTLELGDSALYLCASSSSLTGTLRKTQYFGPGTRLLVL.

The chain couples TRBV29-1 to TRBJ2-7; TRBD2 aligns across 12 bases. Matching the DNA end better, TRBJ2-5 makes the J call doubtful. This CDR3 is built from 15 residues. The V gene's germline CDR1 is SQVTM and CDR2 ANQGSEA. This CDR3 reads CSALGGLAGGETQYF. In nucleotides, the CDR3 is TGCAGCGCCCTAGGGGGCCTAGCGGGAGGGGAGACCCAGTACTTC.

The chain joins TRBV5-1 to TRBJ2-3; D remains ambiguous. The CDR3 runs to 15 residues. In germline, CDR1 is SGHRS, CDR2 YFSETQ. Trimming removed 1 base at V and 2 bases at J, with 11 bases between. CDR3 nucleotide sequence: TGCGCCAGCAGCTTGAGGGTAGCCCCCACAGATACGCAGTATTTT. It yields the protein CASSLRVAPTDTQYF.

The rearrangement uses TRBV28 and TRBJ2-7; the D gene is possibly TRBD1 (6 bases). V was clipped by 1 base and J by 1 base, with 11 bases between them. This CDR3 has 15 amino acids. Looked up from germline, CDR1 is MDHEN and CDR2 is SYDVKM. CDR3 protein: CASSLFQDRSYEQYF. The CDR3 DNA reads TGTGCCAGCAGTTTATTCCAGGACAGATCCTACGAGCAGTACTTC.

The CDR3 sequence: CASSILPGTGNTEAFF. CDR3 bases: TGTGCCAGCAGTATCTTACCCGGGACAGGGAACACTGAAGCTTTCTTT. The V gene is TRBV6-2 or TRBV6-3, the J gene TRBJ1-1; TRBD1 matches at 8 bases. The germline V gene encodes CDR1 MNHEY and CDR2 SVGEGT. J was trimmed by 1 base and V by 5 bases; bases with no gene match: 9. The CDR3 has 16 residues.

The CDR3 sequence is CASSEDPMGGVETQYF. CDR3 coding DNA: TGTGCCAGCAGTGAAGACCCAATGGGGGGGGTGGAGACCCAGTACTTC. The rearrangement uses TRBV2 and TRBJ2-5; 7 bases agree with TRBD2. V dropped 1 base and J dropped 5; count of bases not matched to a gene: 10. Germline values: CDR1 SNHLY, CDR2 FYNNEI. This CDR3 is 16 amino acids long. Filled out from reference TRBV2 and TRBJ2-5, the complete variable domain reads EPEVTQTPSHQVTQMGQEVILRCVPISNHLYFYWYRQILGQKVEFLVSFYNNEISEKSEIFDDQFSVERPDGSNFTLKIRSTKLEDSAMYFCASSEDPMGGVETQYFGPGTRLLVL.

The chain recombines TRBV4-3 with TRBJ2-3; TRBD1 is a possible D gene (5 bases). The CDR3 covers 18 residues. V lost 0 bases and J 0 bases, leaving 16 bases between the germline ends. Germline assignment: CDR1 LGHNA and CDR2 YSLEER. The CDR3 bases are TGCGCCAGCAGCCAAGATCCTACAGGAATGTCTAGCACAGATACGCAGTATTTT. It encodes CASSQDPTGMSSTDTQYF.

The CDR3 loop reads CSVEQGQTRRGYTF. As DNA, the CDR3 is TGCAGCGTTGAACAGGGGCAAACAAGACGAGGCTACACCTTC. The chain combines TRBV29-1 with TRBJ1-2; possible D gene TRBD1, 6 bases. Germline V gene lookup returns CDR1 SQVTM and CDR2 ANQGSEA. With 2 bases removed from V and 8 bases from J, the gap between germline ends came to 18 bases. There are 14 residues in the CDR3.